This T cell receptor (beta chain) was sequenced during a study of technical replicates of blood from four donors. J gave up 6 bases and V 5 bases, and 11 bases lay outside the gene matches. The CDR3 consists of 16 residues. The germline V gene has CDR1 SEHNR and CDR2 FQNEAQ (reference sequence). Clones were read by immunoSEQ multiplex PCR, and TCRdb kept only the in-frame ones, dropping some. This sample has over 70,000 clones; 95% to 97% occur once, and the top ten carry about 0.2%. Sequencing used T cells isolated from PBMCs. The TCR sequence derives from a human donor in good health. The chain joins TRBV7-9 to TRBJ2-7; 12 bases map to TRBD1. CDR3 sequence reads: CASSRDPGQGAFEQYF. In nucleotides, the CDR3 is TGTGCCAGCAGCCGGGATCCGGGACAGGGGGCTTTCGAGCAGTACTTC. Supplemented by reference TRBV7-9 and TRBJ2-7, the full variable domain reads DTGVSQNPRHKITKRGQNVTFRCDPISEHNRLYWYRQTLGQGPEFLTYFQNEAQLEKSRLLSDRFSAERPKGSFSTLEIQRTEQGDSAMYLCASSRDPGQGAFEQYFGPGTRLTVT.